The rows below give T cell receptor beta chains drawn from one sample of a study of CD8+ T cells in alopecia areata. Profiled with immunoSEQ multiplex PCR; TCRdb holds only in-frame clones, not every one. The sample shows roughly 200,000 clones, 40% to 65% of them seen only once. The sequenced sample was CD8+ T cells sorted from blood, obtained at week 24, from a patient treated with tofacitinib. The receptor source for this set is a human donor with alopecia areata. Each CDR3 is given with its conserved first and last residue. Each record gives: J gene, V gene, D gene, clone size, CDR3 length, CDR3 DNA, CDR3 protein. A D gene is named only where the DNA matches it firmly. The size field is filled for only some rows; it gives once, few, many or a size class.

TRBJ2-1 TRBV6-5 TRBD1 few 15 TGTGCCAGCAGTCCACAGACAGGGAACTACAATGAGCAGTTCTTC CASSPQTGNYNEQFF
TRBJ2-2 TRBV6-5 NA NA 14 TGTGCCAGCAGTTTGGTGGGAGACGCCGGGGAGCTGTTTTTT CASSLVGDAGELFF
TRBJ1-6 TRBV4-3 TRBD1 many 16 TGCGCCAGCAGCCAAGAGGCCGGGACAGGGGCCTCACCCCTCCACTTT CASSQEAGTGASPLHF
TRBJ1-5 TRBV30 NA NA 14 TGTGCCTGGAGTGTGAGACAGGGCAATCAGCCCCAGCATTTT CAWSVRQGNQPQHF
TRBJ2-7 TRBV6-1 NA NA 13 TGTGCCAGCAGTGAGGTCAGGGGCTACGAGCAGTACTTC CASSEVRGYEQYF
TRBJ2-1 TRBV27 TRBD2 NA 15 TGTGCCAGCGGAGCTTCGGGACTAGTGTACAATGAGCAGTTCTTC CASGASGLVYNEQFF
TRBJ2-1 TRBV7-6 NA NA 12 TGTGCCAGCAGCGGGTCCTACAATGAGCAGTTCTTC CASSGSYNEQFF
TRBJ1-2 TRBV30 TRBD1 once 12 TGTGCCTGGAGGGACAGGGACTATGGCTACACCTTC CAWRDRDYGYTF
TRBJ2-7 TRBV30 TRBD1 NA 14 TGTGCCTGGAGTCTAGGGACAGGGGGCGGCGAGCAGTACTTC CAWSLGTGGGEQYF
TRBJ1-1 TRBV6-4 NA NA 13 TGTGCCAGCAGTGCCGGGGTTGGTGATGAAGCTTTCTTT CASSAGVGDEAFF
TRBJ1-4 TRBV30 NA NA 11 TGTGCCTGGGGGGGCGGTGAAAAACTGTTTTTT CAWGGGEKLFF
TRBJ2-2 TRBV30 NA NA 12 TGTGCCTGGAGTGTGAGTGCCGGGGAGCTGTTTTTT CAWSVSAGELFF
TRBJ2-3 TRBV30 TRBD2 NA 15 TGTGCCTGGAGTATTAGCGGGGGGGCTTCAGATACGCAGTATTTT CAWSISGGASDTQYF
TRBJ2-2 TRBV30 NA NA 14 TGTGCCTGGAGTGTCTCAGGGAACACCGGGGAGCTGTTTTTT CAWSVSGNTGELFF
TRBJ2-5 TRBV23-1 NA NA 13 TGCGCCAGCAGTCAATTGCGCCAAGAGACCCAGTACTTC CASSQLRQETQYF
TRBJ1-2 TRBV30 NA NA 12 TGTGCCTGGAACCAGGGGACCTATGGCTACACCTTC CAWNQGTYGYTF
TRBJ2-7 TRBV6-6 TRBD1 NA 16 TGTGCCAGCAGTCCCGGGGGAGGACAGGGGGCGAGAGAGCAGTACTTC CASSPGGGQGAREQYF
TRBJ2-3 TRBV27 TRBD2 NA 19 TGTGCCAGCACCGAAGGGGGTCTAGCGGGGGGCAGCAGCACAGATACGCAGTATTTT CASTEGGLAGGSSTDTQYF
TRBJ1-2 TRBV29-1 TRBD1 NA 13 TGCAGCGCACATACAGGGGGCCTGGGGGGCTACACCTTC CSAHTGGLGGYTF
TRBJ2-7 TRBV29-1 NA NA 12 TGCAGCGTTGGAGGGGAACAGCACGAGCAGTACTTC CSVGGEQHEQYF
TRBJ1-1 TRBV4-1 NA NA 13 TGCGCCAGCAGCCAAGGAGGCCGAACTGAAGCTTTCTTT CASSQGGRTEAFF
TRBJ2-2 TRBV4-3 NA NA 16 TGCGCCAGCAGCCAAGATACACAGGGAGGTACCGGGGAGCTGTTTTTT CASSQDTQGGTGELFF
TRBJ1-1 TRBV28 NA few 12 TGTGCCAGCAGGGACACCAACACTGAAGCTTTCTTT CASRDTNTEAFF
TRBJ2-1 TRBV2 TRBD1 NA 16 TGTGCCAGCAGTGATCTGAGACAGGGGGCGCTCGATGAGCAGTTCTTC CASSDLRQGALDEQFF
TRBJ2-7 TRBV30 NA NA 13 TGTGCCGGAACTGTATCGGGGGCGTACGAGCAGTACTTC CAGTVSGAYEQYF
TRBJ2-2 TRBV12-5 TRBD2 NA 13 TGTGCTAGTGGCTCCGCGGGGGTTGGGGAGCTGTTTTTT CASGSAGVGELFF
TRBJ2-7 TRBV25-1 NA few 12 TGTGCCAGCGGAAGACCAGGGTCCGAGCAGTACTTC CASGRPGSEQYF
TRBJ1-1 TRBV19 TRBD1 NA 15 TGTGCCAGTAGTATAGATTACGACAGGGATCTTGAAGCTTTCTTT CASSIDYDRDLEAFF
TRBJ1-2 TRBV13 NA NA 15 TGTGCCAGCAGCCTGGGGTCAGGGGAGGTGTATGGCTACACCTTC CASSLGSGEVYGYTF
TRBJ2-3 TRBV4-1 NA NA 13 TGCGCCAGCAGCCAAGGGATTCTTGATACGCAGTATTTT CASSQGILDTQYF
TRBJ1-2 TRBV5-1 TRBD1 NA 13 TGCGCCAGCAGCCGAGACAGGGGAGATGGCTACACCTTC CASSRDRGDGYTF
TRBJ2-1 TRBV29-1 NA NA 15 TGCAGCGTTGAAGATCCTAGCTCCTCCTACAATGAGCAGTTCTTC CSVEDPSSSYNEQFF
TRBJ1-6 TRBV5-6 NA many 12 TGTGCCAGCGCGCCAGGGAATTCACCCCTCCACTTT CASAPGNSPLHF
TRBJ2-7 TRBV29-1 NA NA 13 TGCAGCGCTTCGGGACCTCCCGCTGGAGAGCAGTACTTC CSASGPPAGEQYF
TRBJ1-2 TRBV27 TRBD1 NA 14 TGTGCCAGCGGCAACTCCAGGGGGCATTATGGCTACACCTTC CASGNSRGHYGYTF
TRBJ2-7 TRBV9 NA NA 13 TGTGCCAGCAGCGACGGAGGCGGCTACGAGCAGTACTTC CASSDGGGYEQYF
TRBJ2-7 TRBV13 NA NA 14 TGTGCCAGCAGCTTTGACTACCGACCGGGCGAGCAGTACTTC CASSFDYRPGEQYF
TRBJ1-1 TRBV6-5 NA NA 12 TGTGCCAGCAGTTACTCAGGGGGTGAAGCTTTCTTT CASSYSGGEAFF